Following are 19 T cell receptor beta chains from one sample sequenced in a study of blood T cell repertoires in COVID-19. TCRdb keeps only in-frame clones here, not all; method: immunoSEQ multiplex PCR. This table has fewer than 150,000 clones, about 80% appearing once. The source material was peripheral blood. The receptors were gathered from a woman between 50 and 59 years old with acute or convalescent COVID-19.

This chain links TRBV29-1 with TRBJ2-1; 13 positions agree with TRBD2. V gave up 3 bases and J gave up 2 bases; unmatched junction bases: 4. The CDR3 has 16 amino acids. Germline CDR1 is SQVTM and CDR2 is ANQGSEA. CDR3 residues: CSVEAGTSGAYNEQFF. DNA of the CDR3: TGCAGCGTTGAGGCCGGGACTAGCGGGGCCTACAATGAGCAGTTCTTC.

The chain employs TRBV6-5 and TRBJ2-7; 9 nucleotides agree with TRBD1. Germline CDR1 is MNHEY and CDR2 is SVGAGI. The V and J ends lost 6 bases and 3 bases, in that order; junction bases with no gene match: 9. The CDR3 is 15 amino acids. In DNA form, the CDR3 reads TGTGCCAGCAGGCTTCGGGACAGGGTAGGCTACGAGCAGTACTTC. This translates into CASRLRDRVGYEQYF.

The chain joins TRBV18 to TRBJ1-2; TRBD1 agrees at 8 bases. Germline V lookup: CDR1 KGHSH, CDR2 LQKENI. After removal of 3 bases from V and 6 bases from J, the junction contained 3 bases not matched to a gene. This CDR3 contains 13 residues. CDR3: CASSPRQGHGYTF. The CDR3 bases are TGTGCCAGCTCACCTCGACAGGGGCATGGCTACACCTTC.

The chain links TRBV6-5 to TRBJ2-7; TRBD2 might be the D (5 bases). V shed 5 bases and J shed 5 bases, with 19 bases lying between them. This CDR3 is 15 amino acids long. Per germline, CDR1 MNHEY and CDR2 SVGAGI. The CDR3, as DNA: TGTGCCAGCAGTCTGAGCGGTATTGGGCCAGACGAGCAGTACTTC. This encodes CASSLSGIGPDEQYF.

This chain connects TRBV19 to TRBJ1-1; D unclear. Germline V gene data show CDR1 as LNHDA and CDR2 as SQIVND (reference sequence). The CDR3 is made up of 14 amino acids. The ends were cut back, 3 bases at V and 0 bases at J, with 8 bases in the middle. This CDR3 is CASSIALLNTEAFF. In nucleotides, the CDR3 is TGTGCCAGTAGTATCGCACTTTTGAACACTGAAGCTTTCTTT.

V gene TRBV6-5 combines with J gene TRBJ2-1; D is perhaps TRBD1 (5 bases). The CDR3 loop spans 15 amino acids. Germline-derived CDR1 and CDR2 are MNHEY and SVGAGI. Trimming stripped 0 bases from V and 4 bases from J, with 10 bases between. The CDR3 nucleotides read TGTGCCAGCAGTTACTCCTGGGGCAGTTACAATGAGCAGTTCTTC. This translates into CASSYSWGSYNEQFF.

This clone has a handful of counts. CDR3 nucleotides: TGTGCCACCAGCACGGACAGGGGTAGTCGGCGTGACACTGAAGCTTTCTTT. The encoded protein is CATSTDRGSRRDTEAFF. The gene calls are TRBV15 and TRBJ1-1, with 9 bases lining up with TRBD1. The length of the CDR3 is 17 residues. Germline CDR1 is LNHNV and CDR2 is YYDKDF (reference sequence). Germline trimming cut 4 bases from V and 3 bases from J; bases unmatched to any gene: 12.

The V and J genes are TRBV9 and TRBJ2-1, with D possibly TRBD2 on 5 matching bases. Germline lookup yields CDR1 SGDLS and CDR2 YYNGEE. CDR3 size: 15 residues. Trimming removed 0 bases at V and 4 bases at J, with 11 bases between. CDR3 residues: CASSVVSGEYNEQFF. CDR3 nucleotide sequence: TGTGCCAGCAGCGTAGTAAGCGGAGAATACAATGAGCAGTTCTTC.

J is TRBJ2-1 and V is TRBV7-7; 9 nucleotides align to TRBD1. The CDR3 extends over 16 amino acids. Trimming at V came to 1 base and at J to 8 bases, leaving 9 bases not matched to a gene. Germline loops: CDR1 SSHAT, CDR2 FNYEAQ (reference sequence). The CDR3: CASSLGTGDPGDEQFF. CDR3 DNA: TGTGCCAGCAGCTTAGGGACAGGGGACCCGGGCGATGAGCAGTTCTTC.

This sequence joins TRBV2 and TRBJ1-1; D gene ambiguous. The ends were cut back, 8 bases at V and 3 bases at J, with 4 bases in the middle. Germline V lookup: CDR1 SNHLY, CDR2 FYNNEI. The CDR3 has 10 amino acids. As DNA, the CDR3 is TGTGCCAGCGGAGACACTGAAGCTTTCTTT. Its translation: CASGDTEAFF.

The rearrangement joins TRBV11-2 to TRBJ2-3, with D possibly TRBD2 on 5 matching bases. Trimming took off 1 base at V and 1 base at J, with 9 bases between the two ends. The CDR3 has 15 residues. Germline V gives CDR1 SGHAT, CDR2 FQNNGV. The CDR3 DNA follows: TGTGCCAGCAGCTTAGGACCCGGGGGCACAGATACGCAGTATTTT. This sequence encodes CASSLGPGGTDTQYF. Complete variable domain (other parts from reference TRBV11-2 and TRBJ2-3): EAGVAQSPRYKIIEKRQSVAFWCNPISGHATLYWYQQILGQGPKLLIQFQNNGVVDDSQLPKDRFSAERLKGVDSTLKIQPAKLEDSAVYLCASSLGPGGTDTQYFGPGTRLTVL.

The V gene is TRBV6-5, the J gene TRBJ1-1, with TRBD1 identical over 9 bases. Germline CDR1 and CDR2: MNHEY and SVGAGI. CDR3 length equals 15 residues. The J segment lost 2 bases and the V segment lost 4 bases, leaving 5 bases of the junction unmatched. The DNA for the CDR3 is TGTGCCAGCAGTTTTGAACAGGGGGCAAACACTGAAGCTTTCTTT. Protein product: CASSFEQGANTEAFF.

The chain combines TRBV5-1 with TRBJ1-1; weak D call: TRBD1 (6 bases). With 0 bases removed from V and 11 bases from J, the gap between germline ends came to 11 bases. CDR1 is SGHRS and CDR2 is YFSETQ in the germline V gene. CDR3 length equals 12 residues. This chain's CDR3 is CASSLDTGYAFF. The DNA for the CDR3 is TGCGCCAGCAGCTTGGATACAGGGTATGCTTTCTTT.

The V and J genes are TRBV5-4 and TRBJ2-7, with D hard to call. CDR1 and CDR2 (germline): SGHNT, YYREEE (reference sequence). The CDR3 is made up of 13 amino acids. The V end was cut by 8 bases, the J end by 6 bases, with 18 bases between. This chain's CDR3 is CAREGLVLVEQYF. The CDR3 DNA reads TGTGCCAGAGAAGGCCTAGTTCTCGTCGAGCAGTACTTC. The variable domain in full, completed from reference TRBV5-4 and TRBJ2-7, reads ETGVTQSPTHLIKTRGQQVTLRCSSQSGHNTVSWYQQALGQGPQFIFQYYREEENGRGNFPPRFSGLQFPNYSSELNVNALELDDSALYLCAREGLVLVEQYFGPGTRLTVT.

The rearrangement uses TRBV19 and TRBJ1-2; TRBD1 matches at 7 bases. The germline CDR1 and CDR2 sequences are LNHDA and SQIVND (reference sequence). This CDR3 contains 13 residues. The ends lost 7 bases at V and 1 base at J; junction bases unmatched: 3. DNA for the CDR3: TGTGCCAGTACAGGGGGGTATAACTATGGCTACACCTTC. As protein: CASTGGYNYGYTF. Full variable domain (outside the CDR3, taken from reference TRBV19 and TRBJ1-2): DGGITQSPKYLFRKEGQNVTLSCEQNLNHDAMYWYRQDPGQGLRLIYYSQIVNDFQKGDIAEGYSVSREKKESFPLTVTSAQKNPTAFYLCASTGGYNYGYTFGSGTRLTVV.

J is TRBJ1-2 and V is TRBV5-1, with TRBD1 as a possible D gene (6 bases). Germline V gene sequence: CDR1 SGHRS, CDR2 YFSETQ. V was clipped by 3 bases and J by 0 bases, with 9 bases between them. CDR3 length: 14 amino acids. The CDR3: CASSSGDTNYGYTF. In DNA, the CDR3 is TGCGCCAGCAGCTCAGGGGACACTAACTATGGCTACACCTTC. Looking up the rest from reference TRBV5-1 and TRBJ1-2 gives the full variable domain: KAGVTQTPRYLIKTRGQQVTLSCSPISGHRSVSWYQQTPGQGLQFLFEYFSETQRNKGNFPGRFSGRQFSNSRSEMNVSTLELGDSALYLCASSSGDTNYGYTFGSGTRLTVV.

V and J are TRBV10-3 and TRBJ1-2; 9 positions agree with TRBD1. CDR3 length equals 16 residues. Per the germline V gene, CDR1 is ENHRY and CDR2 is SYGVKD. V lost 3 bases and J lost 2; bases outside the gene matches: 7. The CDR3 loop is CAISDSPGTGNYGYTF. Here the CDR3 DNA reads TGTGCCATCAGTGATTCCCCCGGGACAGGGAACTATGGCTACACCTTC.

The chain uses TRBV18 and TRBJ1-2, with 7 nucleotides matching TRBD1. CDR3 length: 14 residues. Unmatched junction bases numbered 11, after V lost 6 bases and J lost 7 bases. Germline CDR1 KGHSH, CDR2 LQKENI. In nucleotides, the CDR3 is TGTGCCAGCTCTGCTGATCCAGGGGGTGGTGGCTACACCTTC. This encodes CASSADPGGGGYTF. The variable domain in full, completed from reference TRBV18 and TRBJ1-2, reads NAGVMQNPRHLVRRRGQEARLRCSPMKGHSHVYWYRQLPEEGLKFMVYLQKENIIDESGMPKERFSAEFPKEGPSILRIQQVVRGDSAAYFCASSADPGGGGYTFGSGTRLTVV.

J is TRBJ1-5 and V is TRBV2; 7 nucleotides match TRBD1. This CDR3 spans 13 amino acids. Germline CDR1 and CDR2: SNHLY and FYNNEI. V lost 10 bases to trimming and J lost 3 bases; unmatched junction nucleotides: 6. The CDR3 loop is CAIQTGPNQPQHF. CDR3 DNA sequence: TGTGCCATACAGACAGGGCCCAATCAGCCCCAGCATTTT.